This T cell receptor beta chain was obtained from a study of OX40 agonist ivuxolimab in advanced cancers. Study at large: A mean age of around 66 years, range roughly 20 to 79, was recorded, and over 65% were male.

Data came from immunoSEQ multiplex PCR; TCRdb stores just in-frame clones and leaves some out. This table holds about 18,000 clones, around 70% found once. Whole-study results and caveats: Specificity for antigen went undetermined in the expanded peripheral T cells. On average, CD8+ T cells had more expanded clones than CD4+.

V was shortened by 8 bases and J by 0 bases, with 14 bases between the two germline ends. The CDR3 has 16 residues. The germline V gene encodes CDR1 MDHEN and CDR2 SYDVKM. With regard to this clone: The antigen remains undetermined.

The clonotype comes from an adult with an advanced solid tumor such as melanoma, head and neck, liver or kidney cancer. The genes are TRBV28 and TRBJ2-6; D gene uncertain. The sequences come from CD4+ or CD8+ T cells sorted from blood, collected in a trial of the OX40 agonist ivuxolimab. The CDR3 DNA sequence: TGTGCCAGCGCAACGATTACCAACTCTGGGGCCAACGTCCTGACTTTC. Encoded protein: CASATITNSGANVLTF.